The 2 T cell receptor beta chains listed next were all sequenced from one sample in a study of memory CD4+ T cells and cytomegalovirus serostatus. Using immunoSEQ multiplex PCR, the repertoire was profiled, and TCRdb retains in-frame clones only, with some absent. The table includes about 64,000 clones, approximately 77% detected once. Single viable CD3+CD4+CD8-CD45RO+ cells were sorted as the memory CD4+ T cells. The sequenced material came from memory CD4+ T cells from blood. The receptor set was obtained from an adult in good health and CMV-seronegative.

The V call is TRBV19, the J call TRBJ1-1; no reliable D call. The V gene lost 5 bases and the J gene lost 0 bases, with 13 bases spanning the gap. Germline V CDR1 and CDR2: LNHDA, SQIVND (reference sequence). The CDR3 consists of 15 residues. The CDR3 loop reads CASSPTDAMNTEAFF. CDR3 coding DNA: TGTGCCAGTAGTCCCACGGACGCCATGAACACTGAAGCTTTCTTT.

This clone was seen only once. The CDR3 bases are TGTGCCAGCAGTTTGTGGTCAAGCGGGAGAACCGGCGAGCAGTACTTC. This sequence encodes CASSLWSSGRTGEQYF. The V and J genes are TRBV27 and TRBJ2-7; 8 bases match TRBD2. V trimming: 3 bases; J trimming: 6 bases; junction bases outside the gene matches: 13. The CDR3 spans 16 residues. The germline gives CDR1 MNHEY, CDR2 SMNVEV (reference sequence).